These 18 T cell receptor beta chains originate from one sample sequenced in a study of brain T cells in children with intractable seizures. Produced via immunoSEQ multiplex PCR; TCRdb's table is partial and in-frame only. The sample carries about 340,000 clones, 93% recorded once. Time point in this sample: blood from clinic visit 5 months post-surgery; TSC patient then seizure free. The sample consisted of peripheral blood, taken 4 to 5 months after surgery. These receptors came from a boy in the first two years of life with tuberous sclerosis and intractable seizures.

The rearrangement uses TRBV30 and TRBJ1-3; D is unclear. The V end was cut by 5 bases, the J end by 0 bases, with 11 bases between. The CDR3 is 14 amino acids. The germline V gene has CDR1 GTSNPN and CDR2 SVGIG (reference sequence). CDR3 in amino acids: CAWGTRDSGNTIYF. As DNA, the CDR3 is TGTGCCTGGGGTACGAGGGACTCTGGAAACACCATATATTTT. The full variable domain, completed using reference TRBV30 and TRBJ1-3, is SQTIHQWPATLVQPVGSPLSLECTVEGTSNPNLYWYRQAAGRGLQLLFYSVGIGQISSEVPQNLSASRPQDRQFILSSKKLLLSDSGFYLCAWGTRDSGNTIYFGEGSWLTVV.

V is TRBV5-1 and J is TRBJ1-1; D unclear. The CDR3 sequence is 13 residues long. The V gene lost 2 bases and the J gene lost 7 bases, with 12 bases spanning the gap. Germline V gene data show CDR1 as SGHRS and CDR2 as YFSETQ. Written as DNA, the CDR3 is TGCGCCAGCAGCTTCACCGGATATGGTGAAGCTTTCTTT. It encodes CASSFTGYGEAFF.

The chain has TRBV25-1 and TRBJ1-3; possible D gene TRBD1, 5 bases. V was trimmed by 0 bases and J by 0 bases, leaving 9 bases between them. This CDR3 comprises 16 residues. Germline V gene lookup returns CDR1 MGHDK and CDR2 SYGVNS. CDR3 sequence: CASSEYRGLSGNTIYF. The CDR3 DNA reads as TGTGCCAGCAGTGAATATAGGGGCCTCTCTGGAAACACCATATATTTT. Supplemented by reference TRBV25-1 and TRBJ1-3, the full variable domain reads EADIYQTPRYLVIGTGKKITLECSQTMGHDKMYWYQQDPGMELHLIHYSYGVNSTEKGDLSSESTVSRIRTEHFPLTLESARPSHTSQYLCASSEYRGLSGNTIYFGEGSWLTVV.

This CDR3 is CASSWGFGTDEQYF. CDR3 nucleotides: TGTGCCAGCAGTTGGGGGTTTGGAACGGACGAGCAGTACTTC. The chain uses TRBV6-4 and TRBJ2-7; either TRBD1 or TRBD2 may fit D (5 bases each). The CDR3 extends over 14 amino acids. The V gene lost 5 bases and the J gene lost 5 bases, with 16 bases spanning the gap. CDR1 is MRHNA and CDR2 is SNTAGT in the germline V gene.

The rearrangement links TRBV19 to TRBJ1-1; no clear D gene. Germline assignment: CDR1 LNHDA and CDR2 SQIVND (reference sequence). Trimming stripped 5 bases from V and 10 bases from J, with 20 bases between. The CDR3 contains 14 residues. CDR3 sequence: CASSPPGRPDGAFF. DNA of the CDR3: TGTGCCAGTAGTCCCCCGGGCCGACCCGATGGAGCTTTCTTT.

The chain combines TRBV6-5 with TRBJ2-5, with 7 bases lining up with TRBD2. The CDR3 totals 14 residues. Trimming at V came to 6 bases and at J to 5 bases, leaving 9 bases not matched to a gene. Germline CDR1 is MNHEY and CDR2 is SVGAGI. The CDR3 DNA follows: TGTGCCAGCAGCCCAGTGAGGCGGGGGGAGACCCAGTACTTC. Its protein is CASSPVRRGETQYF.

The chain uses TRBV3-1 (or the pseudogene TRBV3-2) and TRBJ2-7; no reliable D call. The CDR3 sequence is 13 residues long. The V and J ends lost 4 bases and 2 bases respectively, with 9 bases between them. Looked up from germline, CDR1 is LGHDT and CDR2 is YNNKEL (reference sequence). CDR3 in amino acids: CASSRALAYEQYF. The CDR3 region has the DNA TGTGCCAGCAGCCGAGCGTTGGCCTACGAGCAGTACTTC.

This sequence joins TRBV24-1 and TRBJ2-1; 9 bases align to TRBD2. Germline V gives CDR1 KGHDR, CDR2 SFDVKD. The CDR3 sequence is 17 residues long. V lost 4 bases and J lost 0; bases outside the gene matches: 6. The CDR3 sequence: CATSDALAGSSYNEQFF. CDR3 DNA sequence: TGTGCCACCAGTGACGCCCTAGCGGGGAGCTCCTACAATGAGCAGTTCTTC.

This sequence joins TRBV28 and TRBJ1-5, with a possible D match to TRBD1 (6 bases). The CDR3 totals 14 residues. Per the germline V gene, CDR1 is MDHEN and CDR2 is SYDVKM. V was pared by 3 bases and J by 3 bases, with 9 bases between. The CDR3 reads CASSFSGVNQPQHF. For the CDR3, the DNA is TGTGCCAGCAGTTTTTCAGGGGTCAATCAGCCCCAGCATTTT.

V and J are TRBV6-5 and TRBJ2-3; 13 bases match TRBD2. Germline assignment: CDR1 MNHEY and CDR2 SVGAGI. V lost 6 bases to trimming and J lost 4 bases; unmatched junction nucleotides: 4. The CDR3 spans 15 residues. CDR3 sequence reads: CASSRGLAGADTQYF. CDR3 sequence (DNA): TGTGCCAGCAGCCGCGGACTAGCGGGAGCAGATACGCAGTATTTT.

The rearrangement uses TRBV6-1 and TRBJ2-5; D remains ambiguous. V gave up 0 bases and J gave up 5 bases, with 4 bases separating them. The CDR3 loop spans 12 amino acids. The germline gives CDR1 MNHNS, CDR2 SASEGT. Written as DNA, the CDR3 is TGTGCCAGCAGTGAAGCGCCCGAGACCCAGTACTTC. Protein product: CASSEAPETQYF.

J is TRBJ2-3 and V is TRBV3-1 (or the pseudogene TRBV3-2); a weak D match, TRBD2 (7 bases). Trimming removed 2 bases from V and 6 bases from J, with 15 bases in between. The CDR3 consists of 15 residues. Germline V gene data show CDR1 as LGHDT and CDR2 as YNNKEL (reference sequence). The CDR3 spells CASSQPSGGHDTQYF. The CDR3 nucleotides are TGTGCCAGCAGCCAACCCTCGGGGGGACACGATACGCAGTATTTT.

The CDR3 nucleotides read TGCGCCAGCAGCGGACAGGGGACTGTCGAAGCTTTCTTT. Its translation is CASSGQGTVEAFF. This sequence joins TRBV10-2 and TRBJ1-1, with 9 nucleotides matching TRBD1. CDR1 WSHSY and CDR2 SAAADI come from the germline V gene. CDR3 length: 13 residues. V lost 6 bases and J lost 8; bases outside the gene matches: 7.

This sequence joins TRBV5-6 and TRBJ1-1, with D possibly being TRBD1 (5 bases). Trimming shortened V by 1 base and J by 1 base, and 11 bases separated the two germline ends. The length of the CDR3 is 15 residues. CDR1 and CDR2 (germline): SGHDT, YYEEEE. The CDR3 DNA is TGTGCCAGCAGCTTGTTAGGGGACGGGAACACTGAAGCTTTCTTT. The encoded protein is CASSLLGDGNTEAFF.

The chain joins TRBV6-5 to TRBJ1-6, with 8 bases fitting TRBD1. CDR1 MNHEY and CDR2 SVGAGI come from the germline V gene. The junction had 6 bases not matched to a gene; V was cut back by 4 bases and J by 7 bases. CDR3 length equals 15 residues. This CDR3 is CASSSRTGRNSPLHF. CDR3 bases: TGTGCCAGCAGTTCCCGGACAGGGAGAAATTCACCCCTCCACTTT.

This clone was seen only once. This chain uses TRBV3-1 (or the pseudogene TRBV3-2) with TRBJ1-2, with D tentatively TRBD1 (6 bases). In germline, CDR1 is LGHDT, CDR2 YNNKEL (reference sequence). The CDR3 loop spans 18 amino acids. Trimming took 1 base from V and 2 from J, leaving 20 bases between them. CDR3 bases: TGTGCCAGCAGCCAAGTTCCTTCGGGGGCGCGCAGGAACTATGGCTACACCTTC. This sequence encodes CASSQVPSGARRNYGYTF.

The chain couples TRBV13 to TRBJ2-1; D perhaps matches TRBD1 (5 bases). V was shortened by 3 bases and J by 2 bases, with 17 bases between the two germline ends. This CDR3 is 17 amino acids long. CDR1 and CDR2 from the germline V gene are PRHDT and FYEKMQ (reference sequence). CDR3 nucleotides: TGTGCCAGCAGCTTGGGGCCTGACAGCACACCCTACAATGAGCAGTTCTTC. Its protein product is CASSLGPDSTPYNEQFF.

The V and J genes are TRBV12-3 or TRBV12-4 and TRBJ2-1; D perhaps matches TRBD1 (5 bases). The CDR3 extends over 12 amino acids. Trimming shortened V by 2 bases and J by 13 bases, and 12 bases separated the two germline ends. The CDR3 DNA follows: TGTGCCAGCAGTTTAAGTGGTCAGGGACAGTTCTTC. Encoded protein: CASSLSGQGQFF.